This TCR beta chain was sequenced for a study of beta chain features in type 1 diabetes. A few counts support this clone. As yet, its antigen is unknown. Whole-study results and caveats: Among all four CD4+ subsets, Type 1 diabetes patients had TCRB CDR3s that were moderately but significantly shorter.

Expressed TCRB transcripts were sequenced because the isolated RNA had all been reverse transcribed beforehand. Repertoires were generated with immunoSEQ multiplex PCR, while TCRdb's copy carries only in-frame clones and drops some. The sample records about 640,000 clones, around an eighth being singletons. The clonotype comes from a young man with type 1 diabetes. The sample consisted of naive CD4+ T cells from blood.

The DNA of the CDR3 is TGTGCCAGTGAGAACAGGGTCTTGGATAGCAATCAGCCCCAGCATTTT. This encodes CASENRVLDSNQPQHF. The gene calls are TRBV19 and TRBJ1-5; possibly TRBD1 for D (6 bases). From germline, CDR1 is LNHDA and CDR2 SQIVND (reference sequence). The CDR3 has 16 amino acids. The V and J ends lost 8 bases and 0 bases respectively, with 17 bases between them.